The 30 T cell receptor beta chains below were found in one sample sequenced in a study of CD8 T cells in ankylosing spondylitis. Findings and limits, study-wide: It appeared that ankylosing spondylitis blood was characterized by a TCR beta motif of about eight highly homologous variants.

No antigen has been assigned to these receptors. TCRdb reprocessed the 5' RACE reads via MiXCR and lists one record per CDR3 protein. The table has hundreds of thousands of distinct CDR3 sequences, 10% to 15% seen once. Sequenced input: blood, either unsorted or a sorted T cell fraction (not recorded which). The receptors were sampled from a male donor with ankylosing spondylitis.

There are a few counts of this clonotype. The gene calls are TRBV6-1 and TRBJ2-5; 9 bases line up with TRBD2. Germline trimming cut 9 bases from V and 5 bases from J; bases unmatched to any gene: 10. CDR3 length equals 14 residues. CDR1 MNHNS and CDR2 SASEGT come from the germline V gene. CDR3 residues: CASIRGSGSETQYF. As DNA, the CDR3 is TGTGCCAGTATAAGGGGTAGCGGGAGTGAGACCCAGTACTTC.

The V gene is TRBV20-1, the J gene TRBJ1-5, with D tentatively TRBD1 (5 bases). The germline V gene encodes CDR1 DFQATT and CDR2 SNEGSKA (reference sequence). The CDR3 is 14 residues long. V was pared by 6 bases and J by 1 base, with 13 bases between. The CDR3 sequence: CSAPSAGSNQPQHF. The CDR3 DNA reads TGCAGTGCCCCCTCCGCAGGGAGCAATCAGCCCCAGCATTTT.

V is TRBV7-2 and J is TRBJ1-5; D gene uncertain. Per germline, CDR1 SGHTA and CDR2 FQGNSA. This CDR3 is 13 amino acids long. V was clipped by 7 bases and J by 6 bases, with 13 bases between them. The CDR3 nucleotides read TGTGCCAGCACCATCATCCCCGGTCAGCCCCAGCATTTT. Protein product: CASTIIPGQPQHF.

V usage is TRBV5-1 and J usage is TRBJ2-1, with D possibly being TRBD1 (5 bases). Germline CDR1 is SGHRS and CDR2 is YFSETQ. The CDR3 extends over 12 amino acids. Between the trimmed V and J ends, which lost 4 bases and 7 bases, there was a span of 9 bases. Written as DNA, the CDR3 is TGCGCCAGCAGCCAGGGTACGAATGAGCAGTTCTTC. The encoded protein is CASSQGTNEQFF. The entire variable domain, with the rest obtained from reference TRBV5-1 and TRBJ2-1, is as follows: KAGVTQTPRYLIKTRGQQVTLSCSPISGHRSVSWYQQTPGQGLQFLFEYFSETQRNKGNFPGRFSGRQFSNSRSEMNVSTLELGDSALYLCASSQGTNEQFFGPGTRLTVL.

The CDR3 coding sequence is TGTGCCACCAGCAGGGGAAGGGGGGTCGCTGGGGCCAACGTCCTGACTTTC. As protein: CATSRGRGVAGANVLTF. V gene TRBV15 combines with J gene TRBJ2-6; the D gene could be TRBD1 or TRBD2 (6 bases each). In germline, CDR1 is LNHNV, CDR2 YYDKDF (reference sequence). Between the trimmed V and J ends, which lost 3 bases and 2 bases, there was a span of 14 bases. This CDR3 contains 17 residues.

V and J are TRBV7-6 and TRBJ2-2; D is ambiguous. Trimming cost V 1 base and J 7 bases, with 7 bases left between them. The CDR3 runs to 13 residues. Per germline, CDR1 SGHVS and CDR2 FNYEAQ. The CDR3: CASSLGSNGELFF. The DNA for the CDR3 is TGTGCCAGCAGCTTAGGTTCGAACGGGGAGCTGTTTTTT.

The CDR3 DNA follows: TGTGCCAGCAGTCTGAAACCCACGGGACACACGCAGTATTTT. Amino acid sequence: CASSLKPTGHTQYF. The gene calls are TRBV6-1 and TRBJ2-3, with D perhaps matching TRBD1 (6 bases). Germline V CDR1 and CDR2: MNHNS, SASEGT. V was cut by 5 bases and J by 9 bases, with 18 bases left in between. This CDR3 has 14 residues.

The J gene is TRBJ1-1, the V gene TRBV20-1; D unclear. CDR1 and CDR2 from the germline V gene are DFQATT and SNEGSKA (reference sequence). The CDR3 is 14 amino acids. The V end was cut by 4 bases, the J end by 0 bases, with 12 bases between. CDR3 coding DNA: TGCAGTGCTACAATCCAAGGGATGAACACTGAAGCTTTCTTT. It codes for CSATIQGMNTEAFF.

The chain joins TRBV11-2 to TRBJ1-4, with TRBD1 as a possible D gene (6 bases). This CDR3 spans 14 amino acids. Trimming took off 3 bases at V and 8 bases at J, with 13 bases between the two ends. CDR1 and CDR2 (germline): SGHAT, FQNNGV. In nucleotides, the CDR3 is TGTGCCAGCAGCTTTGGGGGGCCAGAGGAAAAACTGTTTTTT. Its translation is CASSFGGPEEKLFF.

There are many counts of this clonotype. The chain employs TRBV4-1 and TRBJ2-1, with 8 nucleotides matching TRBD1. Germline-derived CDR1 and CDR2 are MGHRA and YSYEKL. This CDR3 has 18 amino acids. V shed 3 bases, J shed 0 bases, and the junction held 10 bases outside the gene matches. In DNA, the CDR3 is TGCGCCAGCAGCCATTTGCAGGGGGCTCCGAGCTCCTACAATGAGCAGTTCTTC. Translated, it gives CASSHLQGAPSSYNEQFF.

This clonotype appeared a few times. V usage is TRBV30 and J usage is TRBJ1-2; D might be TRBD1 (6 bases). The CDR3 contains 16 residues. Germline CDR1 is GTSNPN and CDR2 is SVGIG (reference sequence). V lost 2 bases and J lost 3, with 19 bases in between. The CDR3 DNA sequence: TGTGCCTGGAGTCTCTTCCCACCAGGGGAAGACTATGGCTACACCTTC. Translation: CAWSLFPPGEDYGYTF.

For the CDR3, the DNA is TGCGCCAGCAGCCAAGGACAGGGGGTCACAGATACGCAGTATTTT. Protein product: CASSQGQGVTDTQYF. This sequence joins TRBV5-1 and TRBJ2-3, with TRBD1 matching over 10 bases. Per the germline V gene, CDR1 is SGHRS and CDR2 is YFSETQ. The CDR3 length is 15 residues. V trimming: 4 bases; J trimming: 2 bases; junction bases outside the gene matches: 4. Full variable domain (outside the CDR3, taken from reference TRBV5-1 and TRBJ2-3): KAGVTQTPRYLIKTRGQQVTLSCSPISGHRSVSWYQQTPGQGLQFLFEYFSETQRNKGNFPGRFSGRQFSNSRSEMNVSTLELGDSALYLCASSQGQGVTDTQYFGPGTRLTVL.

This clonotype showed up just a few times. CDR3: CASSLNRGLLEETQYF. The CDR3 nucleotides read TGCGCCAGCAGCTTGAACAGGGGGCTTTTGGAGGAGACCCAGTACTTC. J is TRBJ2-5 and V is TRBV5-1; 9 bases align to TRBD1. The CDR3 contains 16 residues. Germline lookup yields CDR1 SGHRS and CDR2 YFSETQ. The V and J ends lost 1 base and 5 bases, in that order; junction bases with no gene match: 9.

This clonotype came up a few times. V gene TRBV20-1 combines with J gene TRBJ1-2; 7 bases are shared with TRBD1. The CDR3 contains 15 residues. Germline V gene data show CDR1 as DFQATT and CDR2 as SNEGSKA (reference sequence). The junction had 7 bases not matched to a gene; V was cut back by 0 bases and J by 3 bases. As DNA, the CDR3 is TGCAGTGCTAGAGATCGTAGGGGACAGTACTATGGCTACACCTTC. It is translated as CSARDRRGQYYGYTF.

This clonotype was counted between two and nine times. The gene calls are TRBV5-1 and TRBJ2-2; TRBD1 matches at 8 bases. V lost 4 bases, J lost 1 base, and 6 bases stayed unmatched. This CDR3 contains 16 residues. CDR1 is SGHRS and CDR2 is YFSETQ in the germline V gene. The CDR3 nucleotides read TGCGCCAGCAGCCCCCGGACAGGGATGAACACCGGGGAGCTGTTTTTT. This sequence encodes CASSPRTGMNTGELFF.

The chain is built from TRBV30 and TRBJ2-4; D is uncertain. CDR1 GTSNPN and CDR2 SVGIG come from the germline V gene (reference sequence). The CDR3 has 11 amino acids. V lost 3 bases, J lost 7 bases, and 7 bases lay in between. The CDR3 region is CAWSAGNIQYF. The CDR3 DNA reads as TGTGCCTGGAGCGCTGGCAACATTCAGTACTTC.

This clonotype was counted at least ten times. The CDR3 here is CSARDLGQNTGELFF. In DNA, the CDR3 is TGCAGTGCTAGAGATCTAGGGCAGAACACCGGGGAGCTGTTTTTT. The V and J genes are TRBV20-1 and TRBJ2-2; D is ambiguous. Trimming took off 0 bases at V and 1 base at J, with 9 bases between the two ends. Looked up from germline, CDR1 is DFQATT and CDR2 is SNEGSKA (reference sequence). This CDR3 spans 15 amino acids.

This clonotype was observed a few times. The chain combines TRBV4-1 with TRBJ2-7, with TRBD1 matching over 9 bases. The J segment lost 5 bases and the V segment lost 1 base, leaving 6 bases of the junction unmatched. CDR3 length: 15 residues. Germline values: CDR1 MGHRA, CDR2 YSYEKL. CDR3 sequence (DNA): TGCGCCAGCAGCCAAGTGGGACAGGGTAGGAACGAGCAGTACGTC. It codes for CASSQVGQGRNEQYV.

This chain uses TRBV15 with TRBJ1-2; no definite D call. This CDR3 is built from 16 residues. Trimming shortened V by 4 bases and J by 3 bases, and 18 bases separated the two germline ends. Germline V CDR1 and CDR2: LNHNV, YYDKDF (reference sequence). The CDR3 loop reads CATSNPGSQDDYGYTF. Here the CDR3 DNA reads TGTGCCACCAGCAACCCGGGTTCGCAGGATGACTATGGCTACACCTTC.

In its sample, this clonotype was seen many times. The junction departs from germline at one end; a sequencing error may be responsible. The chain links TRBV5-1 to TRBJ2-5, with 16 bases matching TRBD2. This CDR3 comprises 16 residues. The germline V gene encodes CDR1 SGHRS and CDR2 YFSETQ. DNA of the CDR3: TGTGCCAGCAGCTCGGGACTAGCGGGAGGGCAAGAGACCCAGTACTTC. This translates into CASSSGLAGGQETQYF.

The V and J genes are TRBV20-1 and TRBJ2-3, with D possibly being TRBD1 or TRBD2 (5 bases each). CDR3 length: 14 amino acids. Germline CDR1 and CDR2: DFQATT and SNEGSKA (reference sequence). Trimming took 1 base from V and 1 from J, leaving 9 bases between them. The CDR3 spells CSARGDLGTDTQYF. CDR3 bases: TGCAGTGCTAGAGGGGACCTTGGCACAGATACGCAGTATTTT.

This sequence joins TRBV20-1 and TRBJ2-3; D gene uncertain. Trimming cost V 0 bases and J 0 bases, with 13 bases left between them. CDR1 is DFQATT and CDR2 is SNEGSKA in the germline V gene (reference sequence). The CDR3 extends over 16 amino acids. The CDR3 protein is CSARDPGPESTDTQYF. DNA of the CDR3: TGCAGTGCTAGAGATCCCGGGCCCGAAAGCACAGATACGCAGTATTTT.

This clonotype was seen a handful of times. The gene calls are TRBV5-1 and TRBJ2-5; the D gene is possibly TRBD2 (5 bases). V lost 0 bases to trimming and J lost 5 bases, with 20 bases between them. CDR1 and CDR2 (germline): SGHRS, YFSETQ. This CDR3 spans 17 amino acids. The CDR3 region is CASSLVGSSAYPETQYF. CDR3 DNA sequence: TGCGCCAGCAGCTTGGTGGGGAGTAGCGCTTACCCGGAGACCCAGTACTTC.

This clonotype was seen at least ten times. V gene TRBV29-1 combines with J gene TRBJ2-3; 8 positions match TRBD2. CDR1 and CDR2 (germline): SQVTM, ANQGSEA. This CDR3 is 15 amino acids long. Trimming took 2 bases from V and 0 from J; bases not matched to a gene: 4. CDR3 residues: CSVESGGASTDTQYF. Here the CDR3 DNA reads TGCAGCGTTGAATCGGGAGGGGCTAGCACAGATACGCAGTATTTT.

This clonotype has ten or more counts. The V gene is TRBV29-1, the J gene TRBJ1-2; D is unclear. Trimming removed 3 bases at V and 2 bases at J, with 7 bases between. The CDR3 consists of 12 residues. The germline gives CDR1 SQVTM, CDR2 ANQGSEA. As DNA, the CDR3 is TGCAGCGTTGATAGGCCGAACTATGGCTACACCTTC. It yields the protein CSVDRPNYGYTF.

This clonotype was observed many times. The V and J genes are TRBV15 and TRBJ2-3; possible D gene TRBD1, 5 bases. Looked up from germline, CDR1 is LNHNV and CDR2 is YYDKDF (reference sequence). The CDR3 length is 16 residues. V lost 2 bases, J lost 4 bases, and 16 bases lay in between. The CDR3 bases are TGTGCCACCAGCAGACAGGCACAGGTACCTCCAGATACGCAGTATTTT. Its translation: CATSRQAQVPPDTQYF.

The J gene is TRBJ1-2, the V gene TRBV7-2, with D possibly being TRBD1 (5 bases). V shed 3 bases and J shed 1 base, with 9 bases lying between them. Germline V gene sequence: CDR1 SGHTA, CDR2 FQGNSA. CDR3 length equals 14 residues. The CDR3 coding sequence is TGTGCCAGCAGCTTCGGGGGGTTTAACTATGGCTACACCTTC. This gives the protein CASSFGGFNYGYTF.

The chain carries TRBV18 and TRBJ1-3; D may be TRBD1 (5 bases). CDR1 and CDR2 (germline): KGHSH, LQKENI. V was shortened by 2 bases and J by 4 bases, with 15 bases between the two germline ends. The CDR3 sequence is 16 residues long. The CDR3 nucleotides read TGTGCCAGCTCACCAGGACGTCCGGGGCTGGGAAACACCATATATTTT. It translates to CASSPGRPGLGNTIYF.

This clonotype occurred a few times. The chain recombines TRBV19 with TRBJ2-1; tentative D call: TRBD1 (6 bases). This CDR3 has 13 residues. V lost 6 bases, J lost 7 bases, and 13 bases lay in between. The V gene's germline CDR1 is LNHDA and CDR2 SQIVND (reference sequence). The CDR3 protein is CASRNQQGNEQFF. CDR3 nucleotide sequence: TGTGCCAGTAGAAACCAACAGGGTAATGAGCAGTTCTTC. The whole variable domain, remainder taken from reference TRBV19 and TRBJ2-1, is DGGITQSPKYLFRKEGQNVTLSCEQNLNHDAMYWYRQDPGQGLRLIYYSQIVNDFQKGDIAEGYSVSREKKESFPLTVTSAQKNPTAFYLCASRNQQGNEQFFGPGTRLTVL.

This clonotype was recorded a few times. The gene calls are TRBV7-9 and TRBJ2-5, with D perhaps being TRBD1 or TRBD2 (6 bases each). The CDR3 consists of 14 residues. The V gene's germline CDR1 is SEHNR and CDR2 FQNEAQ (reference sequence). V gave up 3 bases and J gave up 5 bases, with 13 bases separating them. The CDR3 loop is CASSFLTGRETQYF. CDR3 nucleotides: TGTGCCAGCAGCTTCCTTACAGGGAGGGAGACCCAGTACTTC.